The sequence of this T cell receptor (beta chain) was determined in a study of T cells expressing NK-cell markers. TCRdb re-called the 5' RACE reads and gives one entry per CDR3 protein, without DNA. Listed are 440,000 or so distinct CDR3 sequences; 7.3% falls within the top ten. CDR3 length: 17 residues. The germline V gene encodes CDR1 SGHTA and CDR2 FQGNSA. The receptor was derived from a woman aged 18-70 years in good health. Sequenced sample: blood T cells: a sorted CD56 or NKG2C T cell subset, CD4+ or CD8+ T cells, or bulk PBMC T cells (not recorded which). This chain joins TRBV7-2 and TRBJ1-3; without DNA, the TCRdb call of TRBD1 cannot be checked. Here the CDR3 reads CASSFRAPAQGGNTIYF.